This passage covers 26 T cell receptor beta chains from one sample sequenced in a study of blood T cell repertoires in COVID-19. The protocol was immunoSEQ multiplex PCR, while the TCRdb copy is restricted to in-frame clones and leaves out a portion. The repertoire holds roughly 520,000 clones, with roughly 90% as singletons. Sequencing was performed on PBMCs or T cells enriched from blood (not recorded which). These receptors came from a woman between 35 and 50 years old who had recovered from COVID-19.

The chain couples TRBV5-8 to TRBJ2-7; D not certain. V was pared by 4 bases and J by 6 bases, with 8 bases between. Looked up from germline, CDR1 is SGHTS and CDR2 is YDEGEE. The CDR3 runs to 11 residues. CDR3 DNA sequence: TGTGCCAGCAGCGCGTACGGCGAGCAGTACTTC. This codes for CASSAYGEQYF.

The chain couples TRBV27 to TRBJ1-4; 12 bases agree with TRBD1. V lost 0 bases, J lost 7 bases, and 9 bases stayed unmatched. Germline V gene sequence: CDR1 MNHEY, CDR2 SMNVEV (reference sequence). This CDR3 has 18 amino acids. The CDR3 loop reads CASSLSPGTGGASEKLFF. DNA of the CDR3: TGTGCCAGCAGTTTATCTCCCGGGACAGGGGGCGCGAGTGAAAAACTGTTTTTT.

This clone was detected only once. V and J are TRBV13 and TRBJ2-1; D might be TRBD2 (6 bases). This CDR3 is built from 14 residues. The V end lost 8 bases, the J end lost 4 bases, and 15 bases lay between the germline ends. Germline V CDR1 and CDR2: PRHDT, FYEKMQ (reference sequence). CDR3 loop: CASSGTSIYNEQFF. In DNA form, the CDR3 reads TGTGCCAGCTCCGGGACTTCTATATACAATGAGCAGTTCTTC.

J is TRBJ1-4 and V is TRBV10-2; 7 nucleotides line up with TRBD1. Germline CDR1 and CDR2: WSHSY and SAAADI. The CDR3 loop spans 15 amino acids. The V gene end was trimmed by 3 bases and the J gene end by 8 bases; junction bases not matched to a gene: 9. In DNA form, the CDR3 reads TGCGCCAGCAGTGACACAGGGGTTTTGGGGGAAAAACTGTTTTTT. Protein: CASSDTGVLGEKLFF.

The chain carries TRBV19 and TRBJ2-7; tentative D call: TRBD2 (5 bases). CDR3 length: 13 residues. From germline, CDR1 is LNHDA and CDR2 SQIVND (reference sequence). V dropped 5 bases and J dropped 4 bases, with 12 bases sitting between them. CDR3 nucleotide sequence: TGTGCCAGTAGTCCGGGGAAGGGATACGAGCAGTACTTC. Protein sequence: CASSPGKGYEQYF.

The V and J genes are TRBV27 and TRBJ1-6; tentative D call: TRBD1 (6 bases). Deletions cut 6 bases from V and 4 bases from J, with 10 bases between. Germline CDR1 and CDR2: MNHEY and SMNVEV (reference sequence). This CDR3 region has 14 residues. The CDR3 nucleotides read TGTGCCAGCAGGTCGGACAGTTATAATTCACCCCTCCACTTT. Its protein is CASRSDSYNSPLHF.

V gene TRBV19 combines with J gene TRBJ1-1; a weak D match, TRBD1 (6 bases). The V end was cut by 7 bases, the J end by 0 bases, with 12 bases between. CDR1 and CDR2 from the germline V gene are LNHDA and SQIVND (reference sequence). This CDR3 region has 14 residues. The CDR3 here is CASTRTAMNTEAFF. CDR3 coding DNA: TGTGCCAGTACCCGGACAGCGATGAACACTGAAGCTTTCTTT.

V gene TRBV15 combines with J gene TRBJ1-3; D is perhaps TRBD1 (6 bases). The germline CDR1 and CDR2 sequences are LNHNV and YYDKDF (reference sequence). Trimming removed 0 bases from V and 1 base from J, with 19 bases in between. The CDR3 extends over 19 amino acids. The CDR3 DNA reads TGTGCCACCAGCAGAGATCCAGCTTCGGACAGAATTTCTGGAAACACCATATATTTT. Translation: CATSRDPASDRISGNTIYF.

A single count supports this clone. The chain joins TRBV27 to TRBJ2-7; D unclear. The CDR3 loop spans 15 amino acids. Germline-derived CDR1 and CDR2 are MNHEY and SMNVEV (reference sequence). V lost 6 bases to trimming and J lost 0 bases, with 15 bases between them. CDR3: CASSRTAPSSYEQYF. CDR3 bases: TGTGCCAGCAGCCGTACAGCACCCAGCTCCTACGAGCAGTACTTC.

V is TRBV20-1 and J is TRBJ1-2; the match to TRBD1 covers 9 bases. The CDR3 has 11 residues. J lost 12 bases, V lost 3 bases, and 5 bases had no gene match. Germline V gives CDR1 DFQATT, CDR2 SNEGSKA (reference sequence). CDR3 in DNA: TGCAGTGCTAGGGACAGGGGCCACGACACCTTC. Protein sequence: CSARDRGHDTF.

The CDR3, as DNA: TGCAGTGCTAGTGGGAGGGCGGGAACCTACGAGCAGTACTTC. It is translated as CSASGRAGTYEQYF. V usage is TRBV20-1 and J usage is TRBJ2-7, with 7 bases matching TRBD2. Germline CDR1 reads DFQATT; CDR2 reads SNEGSKA (reference sequence). V lost 3 bases, J lost 2 bases, and 7 bases stayed unmatched. This CDR3 contains 14 residues.

The chain has TRBV11-2 and TRBJ1-2, with TRBD1 as a possible D gene (5 bases). The V end lost 8 bases, the J end lost 4 bases, and 11 bases lay between the germline ends. Germline CDR1 SGHAT, CDR2 FQNNGV. This CDR3 has 12 residues. As DNA, the CDR3 is TGTGCCAGCGGGGCGTCCCTCTATGGCTACACCTTC. Its translation: CASGASLYGYTF.

This sequence joins TRBV7-2 and TRBJ2-3; the match to TRBD2 covers 8 bases. With 5 bases clipped from V and 4 bases from J, the junction kept 11 bases outside the gene matches. Germline CDR1 and CDR2: SGHTA and FQGNSA. There are 16 residues in the CDR3. DNA of the CDR3: TGTGCCAGCAGCCCAAGCCGACTAGCGAATGCAGATACGCAGTATTTT. This gives the protein CASSPSRLANADTQYF.

This clone was counted a few times. V usage is TRBV4-3 and J usage is TRBJ2-3; 7 nucleotides match TRBD2. CDR1 and CDR2 (germline): LGHNA, YSLEER. V shed 5 bases, J shed 5 bases, and the junction held 25 bases outside the gene matches. This CDR3 is built from 20 residues. CDR3 in DNA: TGCGCCAGCAGCAAAGCGAACTACGGGGGAGGGCCCGGGGAGGTAGATACGCAGTATTTT. Encoded protein: CASSKANYGGGPGEVDTQYF.

This chain connects TRBV5-1 to TRBJ1-2; D may be TRBD1 (6 bases). Germline V gene sequence: CDR1 SGHRS, CDR2 YFSETQ. The CDR3 is 15 amino acids. Trimming removed 4 bases at V and 3 bases at J, with 16 bases between. The CDR3 DNA reads as TGCGCCAGCAGCCTCACAGGGTCGAGGGACTATGGCTACACCTTC. Residues: CASSLTGSRDYGYTF.

This chain joins TRBV5-1 and TRBJ1-1; maybe TRBD1 (6 bases). The CDR3 runs 16 residues. V gave up 5 bases and J gave up 5 bases, with 22 bases separating them. Germline-derived CDR1 and CDR2 are SGHRS and YFSETQ. CDR3 protein: CASSLDPAGVGTEAFF. The DNA of the CDR3 is TGCGCCAGCAGTCTCGACCCGGCAGGGGTGGGGACTGAAGCTTTCTTT.

The chain carries TRBV19 and TRBJ1-2; D is perhaps TRBD1 (5 bases). This CDR3 comprises 13 residues. Germline V CDR1 and CDR2: LNHDA, SQIVND (reference sequence). V was pared by 0 bases and J by 3 bases, with 5 bases between. The CDR3 sequence is CASSIDRDYGYTF. For the CDR3, the DNA is TGTGCCAGTAGTATAGACAGGGACTATGGCTACACCTTC. The entire variable domain, with the rest obtained from reference TRBV19 and TRBJ1-2, is as follows: DGGITQSPKYLFRKEGQNVTLSCEQNLNHDAMYWYRQDPGQGLRLIYYSQIVNDFQKGDIAEGYSVSREKKESFPLTVTSAQKNPTAFYLCASSIDRDYGYTFGSGTRLTVV.

J is TRBJ2-3 and V is TRBV7-9, with D possibly TRBD1 on 6 matching bases. V lost 3 bases and J 4 bases, leaving 8 bases between the germline ends. The CDR3 is 13 residues long. Germline assignment: CDR1 SEHNR and CDR2 FQNEAQ (reference sequence). The CDR3 sequence is CASSFTGSDTQYF. CDR3 nucleotides: TGTGCCAGCAGCTTCACAGGGTCAGATACGCAGTATTTT.

The J gene is TRBJ1-1, the V gene TRBV19, with 11 nucleotides matching TRBD1. CDR3 length equals 14 residues. V shed 8 bases and J 7 bases; nucleotides not matched to a gene: 9. Germline values: CDR1 LNHDA, CDR2 SQIVND (reference sequence). CDR3 in amino acids: CASSGTGGWDEAFF. In DNA, the CDR3 is TGTGCCAGTTCCGGGACAGGGGGTTGGGATGAAGCTTTCTTT.

This clone appeared once. The rearrangement joins TRBV3-1 (or the pseudogene TRBV3-2) to TRBJ1-6, with TRBD1 matching over 10 bases. Germline V CDR1 and CDR2: LGHDT, YNNKEL (reference sequence). The CDR3 loop spans 17 amino acids. With V trimmed by 3 bases and J by 12 bases, 14 bases remained unmatched. DNA of the CDR3: TGTGCCAGCAGCCACCAAGGGAGGGGGACAGGGGAGCGACCCCTCCACTTT. Encoded protein: CASSHQGRGTGERPLHF.

V and J are TRBV9 and TRBJ1-3; D may be TRBD1 (6 bases). The CDR3 has 15 amino acids. Germline loops: CDR1 SGDLS, CDR2 YYNGEE. With 1 base removed from V and 2 bases from J, the gap between germline ends came to 10 bases. The CDR3 sequence: CASSVQGIAGNTIYF. The CDR3 DNA sequence: TGTGCCAGCAGCGTACAGGGGATCGCTGGAAACACCATATATTTT.

This clone was recorded a few times. The rearrangement uses TRBV3-1 (or the pseudogene TRBV3-2) and TRBJ2-3; 10 bases are a match to TRBD2. This CDR3 comprises 17 residues. The V gene end was trimmed by 7 bases and the J gene end by 0 bases; junction bases not matched to a gene: 10. Germline loops: CDR1 LGHDT, CDR2 YNNKEL (reference sequence). This chain's CDR3 is CASTSGTSASSTDTQYF. For the CDR3, the DNA is TGTGCCAGCACCTCCGGGACTAGCGCGTCTAGCACAGATACGCAGTATTTT.

The V call is TRBV6-2 or TRBV6-3, the J call TRBJ2-7; 8 positions match TRBD2. The J segment lost 2 bases and the V segment lost 2 bases, leaving 5 bases of the junction unmatched. This CDR3 has 15 residues. Germline-derived CDR1 and CDR2 are MNHEY and SVGEGT. CDR3 DNA sequence: TGTGCCAGCAGTTACGGAACTAGCGGTACCTACGAGCAGTACTTC. It is translated as CASSYGTSGTYEQYF.

This chain joins TRBV2 and TRBJ1-1, with D possibly matching TRBD1 (5 bases). CDR1 and CDR2 from the germline V gene are SNHLY and FYNNEI. The length of the CDR3 is 13 residues. V gave up 7 bases and J gave up 6 bases, with 15 bases separating them. CDR3 residues: CASNGPGIAEAFF. DNA of the CDR3: TGTGCCAGCAACGGGCCAGGGATCGCTGAAGCTTTCTTT.

V usage is TRBV7-2 and J usage is TRBJ1-1, with D possibly TRBD1 on 5 matching bases. V was shortened by 1 base and J by 2 bases, with 11 bases between the two germline ends. CDR1 and CDR2 (germline): SGHTA, FQGNSA. This CDR3 region has 15 residues. The CDR3 here is CASSLGGGSNTEAFF. CDR3 DNA sequence: TGTGCCAGCAGCTTAGGTGGGGGGTCTAACACTGAAGCTTTCTTT.

The chain is built from TRBV10-1 and TRBJ2-1; the D gene is possibly TRBD2 (5 bases). V was shortened by 4 bases and J by 2 bases, with 18 bases between the two germline ends. The CDR3 runs to 17 residues. Germline V gives CDR1 WNHNN, CDR2 SYGVQD (reference sequence). CDR3 in amino acids: CASSGTPKRPAYNEQFF. CDR3 DNA sequence: TGCGCCAGCAGTGGGACTCCCAAAAGGCCGGCCTACAATGAGCAGTTCTTC.